Following are 14 T cell receptor beta chains from one sample sequenced in a study of glioma-infiltrating T cells after dendritic cell vaccination. Only in-frame clones appear in the TCRdb table, and some are missing; sequencing was by immunoSEQ multiplex PCR. Here the sample spans tens of thousands of clones, around four fifths being singletons. This sample's time point: after dendritic cell vaccination, including at tumor progression/relapse. Material: blood, obtained after dendritic cell vaccination. These TCRs come from a human donor with glioblastoma.

The chain uses TRBV16 and TRBJ1-5; D is perhaps TRBD1 (6 bases). Trimming removed 0 bases from V and 2 bases from J, with 8 bases in between. Germline CDR1 reads KGHSY; CDR2 reads FQNENV. The CDR3 sequence is 15 residues long. CDR3 residues: CASSQSSGGNQPQHF. For the CDR3, the DNA is TGTGCCAGCAGCCAATCGTCAGGGGGCAATCAGCCCCAGCATTTT.

This clone has only a few counts. This rearrangement joins TRBV5-8 to TRBJ1-5; 9 nucleotides align to TRBD1. The junction had 9 bases not matched to a gene; V was cut back by 7 bases and J by 4 bases. The CDR3 is 15 residues long. Germline V CDR1 and CDR2: SGHTS, YDEGEE. DNA of the CDR3: TGTGCCAGCCTGACCGGGACAGGGAGGAATCAGCCCCAGCATTTT. This gives the protein CASLTGTGRNQPQHF. Filled out from reference TRBV5-8 and TRBJ1-5, the complete variable domain reads EAGVTQSPTHLIKTRGQQATLRCSPISGHTSVYWYQQALGLGLQFLLWYDEGEERNRGNFPPRFSGRQFPNYSSELNVNALELEDSALYLCASLTGTGRNQPQHFGDGTRLSIL.

The chain links TRBV5-6 to TRBJ2-7; TRBD1 matches at 7 bases. The germline V gene has CDR1 SGHDT and CDR2 YYEEEE. The CDR3 totals 15 residues. The J segment lost 0 bases and the V segment lost 5 bases, leaving 8 bases of the junction unmatched. In DNA form, the CDR3 reads TGTGCCAGCAGTTGGTTGGGACAGACCTCCTACGAGCAGTACTTC. Protein: CASSWLGQTSYEQYF.

The chain is built from TRBV19 and TRBJ1-4; D ambiguous. V lost 5 bases and J lost 5, with 12 bases in between. This CDR3 is built from 14 residues. Germline CDR1 LNHDA, CDR2 SQIVND (reference sequence). CDR3 bases: TGTGCCAGTAGTGGGCAGCCGTTGAATGAAAAACTGTTTTTT. This codes for CASSGQPLNEKLFF.

This chain connects TRBV6-1 to TRBJ2-7; the match to TRBD2 covers 12 bases. V was pared by 1 base and J by 2 bases, with 0 bases of the junction left unmatched. CDR1 MNHNS and CDR2 SASEGT come from the germline V gene. The CDR3 has 15 amino acids. As DNA, the CDR3 is TGTGCCAGCAGTGAAGGACTAGCGGGAGCCTACGAGCAGTACGTC. This gives the protein CASSEGLAGAYEQYV.

The V call is TRBV5-1, the J call TRBJ1-2, with unresolved D. The V end was cut by 0 bases, the J end by 5 bases, with 11 bases between. The CDR3 consists of 14 residues. Germline CDR1 SGHRS, CDR2 YFSETQ. CDR3: CASSLVDPRYGYTF. DNA for the CDR3: TGCGCCAGCAGCTTGGTTGACCCGAGGTATGGCTACACCTTC.

This clone was seen only a few times. This chain joins TRBV27 and TRBJ2-3; the D is unclear. CDR3 length: 11 amino acids. V was cut by 3 bases and J by 6 bases, with 4 bases left in between. Per the germline V gene, CDR1 is MNHEY and CDR2 is SMNVEV (reference sequence). CDR3 sequence: CASSFMDTQYF. The CDR3 DNA follows: TGTGCCAGCAGTTTTATGGATACGCAGTATTTT.

The CDR3 region is CASSPIDTGELFF. The CDR3, as DNA: TGTGCCAGCAGCCCCATAGACACCGGGGAGCTGTTTTTT. V usage is TRBV5-6 and J usage is TRBJ2-2; D call uncertain. The length of the CDR3 is 13 residues. Looked up from germline, CDR1 is SGHDT and CDR2 is YYEEEE. The V gene lost 4 bases and the J gene lost 3 bases, with 7 bases spanning the gap.

This clone has only a few counts. This chain uses TRBV6-1 with TRBJ1-4; no clear D gene. The CDR3 contains 18 residues. Trimming took off 2 bases at V and 5 bases at J, with 21 bases between the two ends. The germline CDR1 and CDR2 sequences are MNHNS and SASEGT. The CDR3 DNA reads as TGTGCCAGCAGTGAAATTGCCGCGTTGGTAGGGAGAAATGAAAAACTGTTTTTT. Its protein product is CASSEIAALVGRNEKLFF.

This clone appeared a few times. The chain has TRBV19 and TRBJ1-3, with D unresolved. Germline assignment: CDR1 LNHDA and CDR2 SQIVND (reference sequence). Deletions cut 9 bases from V and 4 bases from J, with 13 bases between. This CDR3 has 13 residues. The CDR3 spells CASHPGAGNTIYF. CDR3 in DNA: TGTGCCAGCCACCCGGGAGCCGGAAACACCATATATTTT. The full variable domain, in which reference TRBV19 and TRBJ1-3 provide the parts outside the CDR3, is DGGITQSPKYLFRKEGQNVTLSCEQNLNHDAMYWYRQDPGQGLRLIYYSQIVNDFQKGDIAEGYSVSREKKESFPLTVTSAQKNPTAFYLCASHPGAGNTIYFGEGSWLTVV.

This clone is medium-sized within its sample. The chain combines TRBV6-4 with TRBJ2-7; possibly TRBD2 for D (6 bases). The germline V gene encodes CDR1 MRHNA and CDR2 SNTAGT. V lost 3 bases and J lost 5, with 14 bases in between. There are 14 residues in the CDR3. The CDR3 DNA follows: TGTGCCAGCAGTGAAAGTTCGGCGGGACACGAGCAGTACTTC. It specifies CASSESSAGHEQYF.

The V gene is TRBV7-9, the J gene TRBJ1-3; D gene ambiguous. Germline V lookup: CDR1 SEHNR, CDR2 FQNEAQ (reference sequence). Trimming took 3 bases from V and 2 from J, leaving 11 bases between them. The CDR3 runs 15 residues. The CDR3 coding sequence is TGTGCCAGCAGCTTCACAGCGGATCCTGGAAACACCATATATTTT. It codes for CASSFTADPGNTIYF.

The chain combines TRBV6-4 with TRBJ2-1; tentatively, D is TRBD2 (5 bases). In germline, CDR1 is MRHNA, CDR2 SNTAGT. The CDR3 spans 16 residues. Trimming pared 4 bases from V and 0 bases from J, leaving 13 bases between. CDR3 sequence reads: CASSARTWSSYNEQFF. The CDR3 bases are TGTGCCAGCAGTGCCCGGACTTGGAGCTCCTACAATGAGCAGTTCTTC.

The chain links TRBV5-4 to TRBJ1-2; D possibly corresponds to TRBD1 (6 bases). Germline CDR1 is SGHNT and CDR2 is YYREEE (reference sequence). With 2 bases removed from V and 3 bases from J, the gap between germline ends came to 8 bases. The CDR3 has 13 residues. This CDR3 is CASSFPGDYGYTF. DNA of the CDR3: TGTGCCAGCAGCTTTCCAGGGGACTATGGCTACACCTTC.